The T cell receptor beta chain under discussion was sequenced for a study of low-dose radiotherapy and immunotherapy resistance in tumors. This sample's time point: before trial treatment. Primers targeting TRAV and TRBV primed first-strand cDNA, covering alpha and beta chains. A constant-region primer paired with the V-primer adapter amplified TCRs over around 18 PCR cycles. Each CDR3 protein gets one entry after TCRdb re-called the reads with MiXCR. The top ten hold approximately 5.7% of the sample, which has roughly 54,000 distinct CDR3 sequences, about 23% seen once. This clonotype was found many times. The receptor was derived from a male donor with prostate cancer. The sample consisted of PBMCs, taken before treatment.

CDR3 amino acids: CASSYSGSQYF. The DNA of the CDR3 is TGTGCCAGCAGTTACTCTGGGAGCCAGTACTTC. The gene calls are TRBV6-6 and TRBJ2-5; D is possibly TRBD2 (5 bases). The CDR3 extends over 11 amino acids. Germline V gene sequence: CDR1 MNHNY, CDR2 SVGAGI (reference sequence). V lost 0 bases, J lost 10 bases, and 6 bases lay in between.